The clone carrying this T cell receptor (beta chain) is labeled medium-sized. TCR beta CDR3 regions were amplified from RNA. The TCR CDR3 first-round RT-PCR relied on the HTBI primer set. One entry per CDR3 protein, called by TCRdb with MiXCR from the multiplex PCR reads. Here the sample spans around 34,000 distinct CDR3 sequences, about 52% being singletons. The CDR3 is 12 residues long. V dropped 7 bases and J dropped 2 bases, with 9 bases sitting between them. The germline CDR1 and CDR2 sequences are ENHRY and SYGVKD. This entry is derived from a study of T cells in Graves' hyperthyroidism and ophthalmopathy.

The sequenced sample was blood. The source of this sequence is a woman aged 40 to 55 with Graves' ophthalmopathy. The J gene is TRBJ2-7, the V gene TRBV10-3; no clear D gene. CDR3 DNA sequence: TGTGCCATCACCGACACGACCTACGAGCAGTACTTC. Protein product: CAITDTTYEQYF.